This TCR beta chain was captured by sequencing in a study of vaccination effects on CD4 cells after COVID-19. Prior to sequencing, the ViraFEST assay stimulated PBMC with viral peptide pools, which expanded the antigen-specific CD4+ T cells. Following 10 days of culture, CD4+ T cells were isolated. Each participant was administered two doses of either the BNT162b2 or the mRNA-1273 vaccine. Vaccine recipients lacked prior SARS-CoV-2 infection and had negative nucleocapsid antibodies. Repertoires were generated with immunoSEQ multiplex PCR, while TCRdb's copy carries only in-frame clones and drops some. The table lists tens of thousands of clones, 72% of them singletons. This clone has a handful of counts. The antigen remains undetermined. There are 13 residues in the CDR3. Trimming removed 3 bases at V and 4 bases at J, with 8 bases between.

The TCR sequence derives from a human donor who received a COVID-19 vaccine. The material sequenced was CD4+ T cells from PBMCs cultured with HCoV-229E spike peptides, taken after COVID-19 vaccination. The chain uses TRBV12-3 or TRBV12-4 and TRBJ2-3, with a tentative D call TRBD1 (6 bases). CDR3 coding DNA: TGTGCCAGCAGTTTCAAGGGGGCAGATACGCAGTATTTT. It encodes CASSFKGADTQYF.